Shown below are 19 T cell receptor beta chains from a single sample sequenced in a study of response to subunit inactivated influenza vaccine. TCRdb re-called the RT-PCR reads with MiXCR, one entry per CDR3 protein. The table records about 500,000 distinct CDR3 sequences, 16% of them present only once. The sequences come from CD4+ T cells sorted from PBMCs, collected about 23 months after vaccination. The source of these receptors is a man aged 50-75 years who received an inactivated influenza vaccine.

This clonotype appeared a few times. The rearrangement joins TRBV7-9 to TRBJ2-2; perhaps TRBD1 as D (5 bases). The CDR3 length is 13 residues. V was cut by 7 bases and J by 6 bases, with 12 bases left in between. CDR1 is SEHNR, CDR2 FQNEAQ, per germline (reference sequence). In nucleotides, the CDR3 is TGTGCCAGCAACCCTCAGGGTCCCGGGGAGCTGTTTTTT. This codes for CASNPQGPGELFF.

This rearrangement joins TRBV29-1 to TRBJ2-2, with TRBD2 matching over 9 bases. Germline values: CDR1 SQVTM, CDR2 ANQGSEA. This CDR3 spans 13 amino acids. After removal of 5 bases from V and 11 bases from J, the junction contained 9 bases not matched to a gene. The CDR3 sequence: CSVQRGALTELFF. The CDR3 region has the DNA TGCAGCGTTCAGCGGGGGGCTCTTACCGAGCTGTTTTTT.

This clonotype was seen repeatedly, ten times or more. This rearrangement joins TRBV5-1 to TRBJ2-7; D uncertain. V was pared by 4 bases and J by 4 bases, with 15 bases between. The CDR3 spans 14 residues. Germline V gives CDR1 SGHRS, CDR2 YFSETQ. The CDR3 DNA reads TGCGCCAGCAGCATGATGATGGCGGAGTACGAGCAGTACTTC. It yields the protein CASSMMMAEYEQYF.

For the CDR3, the DNA is TGTGCCAGCAGCCAAGAGGGACCGGGGGGATCTGGAAACACCATATATTTT. Its translation: CASSQEGPGGSGNTIYF. V usage is TRBV4-2 and J usage is TRBJ1-3; D might be TRBD1 (5 bases). V dropped 0 bases and J dropped 1 base, with 13 bases sitting between them. CDR1 is LGHNA and CDR2 is YNFKEQ in the germline V gene. The CDR3 length is 17 residues.

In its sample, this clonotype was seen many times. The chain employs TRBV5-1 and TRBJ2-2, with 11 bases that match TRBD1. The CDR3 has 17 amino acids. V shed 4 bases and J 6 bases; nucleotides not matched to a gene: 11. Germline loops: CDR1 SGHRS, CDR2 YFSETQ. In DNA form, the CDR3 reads TGCGCCAGCAGCGTTACCCCCGGGACAGGGGGATCCGGGGAGCTGTTTTTT. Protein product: CASSVTPGTGGSGELFF.

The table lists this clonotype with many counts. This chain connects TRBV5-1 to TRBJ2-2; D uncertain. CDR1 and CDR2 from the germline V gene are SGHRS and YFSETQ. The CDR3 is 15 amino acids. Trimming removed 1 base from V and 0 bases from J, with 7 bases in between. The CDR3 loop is CASSLTAANTGELFF. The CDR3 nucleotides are TGCGCCAGCAGCTTGACAGCAGCGAACACCGGGGAGCTGTTTTTT.

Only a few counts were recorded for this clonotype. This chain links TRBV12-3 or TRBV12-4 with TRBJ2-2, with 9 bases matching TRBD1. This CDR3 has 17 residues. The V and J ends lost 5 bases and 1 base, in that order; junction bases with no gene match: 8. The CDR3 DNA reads TGTGCCAGCAGTACCCTCCCGGGACAGGGGAACACCGGGGAGCTGTTTTTT. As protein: CASSTLPGQGNTGELFF.

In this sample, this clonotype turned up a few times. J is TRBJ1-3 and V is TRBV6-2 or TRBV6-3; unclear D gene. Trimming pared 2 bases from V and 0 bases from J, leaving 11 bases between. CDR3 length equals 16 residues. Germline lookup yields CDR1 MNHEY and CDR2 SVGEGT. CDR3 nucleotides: TGTGCCAGCAGTTACAGCCGACGGCGCTCTGGAAACACCATATATTTT. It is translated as CASSYSRRRSGNTIYF.

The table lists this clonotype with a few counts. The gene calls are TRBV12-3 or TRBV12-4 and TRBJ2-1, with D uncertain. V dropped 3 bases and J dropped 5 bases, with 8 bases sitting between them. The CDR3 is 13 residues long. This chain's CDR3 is CASSLSVHNEQFF. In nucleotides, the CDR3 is TGTGCCAGCAGTTTGTCCGTACACAATGAGCAGTTCTTC.

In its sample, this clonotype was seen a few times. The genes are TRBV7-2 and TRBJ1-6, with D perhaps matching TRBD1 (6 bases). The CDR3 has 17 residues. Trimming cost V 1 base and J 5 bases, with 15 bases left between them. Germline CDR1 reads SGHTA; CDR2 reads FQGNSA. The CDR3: CASSLGWGLGDNSPLHF. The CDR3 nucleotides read TGTGCCAGCAGCTTAGGCTGGGGGCTAGGGGATAATTCACCCCTCCACTTT. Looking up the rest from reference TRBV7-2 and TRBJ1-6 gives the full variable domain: GAGVSQSPSNKVTEKGKDVELRCDPISGHTALYWYRQSLGQGLEFLIYFQGNSAPDKSGLPSDRFSAERTGGSVSTLTIQRTQQEDSAVYLCASSLGWGLGDNSPLHFGNGTRLTVT.

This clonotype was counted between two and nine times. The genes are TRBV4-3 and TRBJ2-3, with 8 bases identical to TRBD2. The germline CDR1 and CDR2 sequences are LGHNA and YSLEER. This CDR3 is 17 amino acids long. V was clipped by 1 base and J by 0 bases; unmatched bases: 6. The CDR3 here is CASSQVTSGGSTDTQYF. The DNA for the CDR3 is TGCGCCAGCAGCCAAGTTACTAGCGGAGGGAGCACAGATACGCAGTATTTT.

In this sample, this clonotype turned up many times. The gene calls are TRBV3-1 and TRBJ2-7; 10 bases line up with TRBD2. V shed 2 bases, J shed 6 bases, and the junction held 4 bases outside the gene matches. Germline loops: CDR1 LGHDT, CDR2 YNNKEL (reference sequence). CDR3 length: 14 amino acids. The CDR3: CASSQRLAGGEQYF. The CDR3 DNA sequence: TGTGCCAGCAGCCAACGCTTAGCGGGAGGCGAGCAGTACTTC.

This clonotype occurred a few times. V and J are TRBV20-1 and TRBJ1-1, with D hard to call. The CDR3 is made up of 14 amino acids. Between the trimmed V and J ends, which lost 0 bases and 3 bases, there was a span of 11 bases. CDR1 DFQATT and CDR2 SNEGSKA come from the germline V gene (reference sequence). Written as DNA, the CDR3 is TGCAGTGCTAGAGAATCCCCTTGGGACACTGAAGCTTTCTTT. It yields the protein CSARESPWDTEAFF.

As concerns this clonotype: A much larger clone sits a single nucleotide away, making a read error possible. The CDR3 here is CASSQLVANTGELVF. As DNA, the CDR3 is TGCGCCAGCAGCCAACTGGTAGCGAACACCGGGGAGCTGGTTTTT. The genes are TRBV4-1 and TRBJ2-2, with a weak D call TRBD2 (5 bases). The CDR3 sequence is 15 residues long. The germline V gene has CDR1 MGHRA and CDR2 YSYEKL.

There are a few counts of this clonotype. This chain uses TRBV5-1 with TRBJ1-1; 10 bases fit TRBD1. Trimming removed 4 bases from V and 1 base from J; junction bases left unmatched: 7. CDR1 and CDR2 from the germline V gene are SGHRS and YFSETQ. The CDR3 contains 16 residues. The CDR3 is CASSKIRDRGNTEAFF. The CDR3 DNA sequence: TGCGCCAGCAGCAAAATCCGGGACAGGGGGAACACTGAAGCTTTCTTT. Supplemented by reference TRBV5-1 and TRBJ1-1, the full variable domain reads KAGVTQTPRYLIKTRGQQVTLSCSPISGHRSVSWYQQTPGQGLQFLFEYFSETQRNKGNFPGRFSGRQFSNSRSEMNVSTLELGDSALYLCASSKIRDRGNTEAFFGQGTRLTVV.

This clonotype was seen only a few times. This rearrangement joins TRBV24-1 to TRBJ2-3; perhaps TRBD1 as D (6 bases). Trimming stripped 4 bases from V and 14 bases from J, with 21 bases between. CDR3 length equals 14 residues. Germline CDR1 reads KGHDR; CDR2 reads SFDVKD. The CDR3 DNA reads TGTGCCACCAGTGAAGCACAGGGTGGGATTAGTCTGTATTTT. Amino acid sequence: CATSEAQGGISLYF.

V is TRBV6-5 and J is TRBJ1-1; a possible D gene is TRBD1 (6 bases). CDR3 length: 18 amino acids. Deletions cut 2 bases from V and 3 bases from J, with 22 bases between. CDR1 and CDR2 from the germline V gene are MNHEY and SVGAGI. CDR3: CASSYIAGHVGRDTEAFF. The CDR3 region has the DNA TGTGCCAGCAGTTACATTGCGGGACATGTTGGGAGGGACACTGAAGCTTTCTTT.

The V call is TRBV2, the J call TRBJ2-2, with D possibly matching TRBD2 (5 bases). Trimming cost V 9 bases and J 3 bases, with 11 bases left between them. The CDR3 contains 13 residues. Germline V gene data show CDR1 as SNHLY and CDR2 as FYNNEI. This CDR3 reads CASAHGDTGELFF. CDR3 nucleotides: TGTGCCAGTGCCCACGGGGACACCGGGGAGCTGTTTTTT.

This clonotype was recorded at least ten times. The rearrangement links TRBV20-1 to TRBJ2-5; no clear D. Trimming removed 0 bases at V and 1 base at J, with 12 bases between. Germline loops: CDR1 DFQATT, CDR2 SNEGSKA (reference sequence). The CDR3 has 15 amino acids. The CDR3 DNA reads TGCAGTGCTAGAGATGGAGCAGATCCCCAAGAGACCCAGTACTTC. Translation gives CSARDGADPQETQYF.